This TCR beta chain was profiled in a study of CD8 T cells in Susac syndrome (dated by TCRdb to about 2019). Turning to the overall study: Of the Susac syndrome patients who were sequenced, more than five had clinically active disease and eight were in clinical remission. The study used repertoire sequencing to test whether antigen drove CD8+ T cell activation and differentiation in Susac syndrome. At blood withdrawal, Susac syndrome patients were therapy-naive, treated with corticosteroids (with IVIg additionally given to some), or treated with IVIg alone. Study-level results and caveats: The CD4+ T cell repertoire of patients with Susac syndrome showed no detectable clonal expansion. The number of individuals in the TCR sequencing and HLA analysis was recognized as being relatively small.

At the junction V is shortened by 5 bases and J by 0 bases, with 14 bases in between. From a lookup of the germline V gene, CDR1 and CDR2 are SGHVS and FNYEAQ. Reading from cysteine to phenylalanine, the CDR3 counts 16 amino acids. The sequence is cut down to CDR3 DNA, 48 bases in frame from base 1. This clonotype was detected only once. This clone's antigen is unknown. No qualities accompany the bases; no much larger clone lies one base away. A single read counts as weak evidence. RNA was extracted with the RNeasy kit and roughly 0.45 to 1 ug was reverse transcribed using random hexamers. The immunoSEQ multiplex PCR assay, covering 54 Vbeta and 13 Jbeta segments, was used to amplify TCR beta CDR3 regions. PCR amplification bias was corrected by using a synthetic template baseline for primer optimization and computational correction. Per the original workflow: Only productive sequences were kept, with reads annotated to V, D and J genes according to IMGT and analyzed in immunoSEQ Analyzer. Clonality was calculated as one minus the Shannon entropy normalized by log2 of the number of productive unique sequences. For each patient and control, public and private clones were evaluated among the 100 most prevalent clones. Susac-specific clones were defined as absent from healthy and MS cohorts, roughly 1,100 published viral clones and other ImmuneACCESS disease sequences. TCRdb cleaned the public reads at Q25 with fastp, built clones with MiXCR and kept in-frame beta chains. Each CDR3 protein appears once, grouped with its most common genes and DNA. TCRdb assigned the V and J calls; the authors' analysis was not used. In this sample the table shows about 210,000 distinct CDR3 sequences, roughly 93% of which occur a single time. 0.15% of the sample is in the top ten clones.

Peripheral blood CD8+ and CD4+ T cells from healthy donors, Susac syndrome patients and multiple sclerosis patients were profiled using high-throughput TCR beta sequencing. The Susac syndrome patients fulfilled recently defined diagnostic criteria for either definite or probable disease. Bulk CD8+ and CD4+ T cells were purified by magnetic negative isolation, whereas CD8+ TEMRA cells were enriched by FACS. Blood was collected in EDTA tubes and processed within 24 hours, with PBMCs isolated through density gradient centrifugation. PBMCs intended for TCR sequencing were cryopreserved in liquid nitrogen and were subsequently thawed in a 37 degrees C water bath. The sorted or isolated CD4+, CD8+ and CD8+ TEMRA cells had a purity of 90% or higher.

The sequencing input was CD4+ T cells from PBMCs. The receptor comes from a human donor with Susac syndrome. The sequence is built from TRBV7-6 and TRBJ1-3; a weak D assignment points to TRBD1 (5 bases agree). DNA sequence: TGTGCCAGCAGCCCAATGGTCCAGGGCTCTGGAAACACCATATATTTT. This encodes CASSPMVQGSGNTIYF.